Sequencing of this T cell receptor (beta chain) was carried out in a study of early T cells in non-severe SARS-CoV-2 infection. Looking at the study overall: Unpaired chains resulted from sequencing bulk RNA of unsorted whole blood.

Study outcomes and limitations: VDJdb-based annotation leaned toward anti-spike CD8 responses and missed private and CD4 specificities.

There are many counts of this clonotype. The antigen remains unidentified. Attachment of unique molecular identifiers to individual cDNA molecules was performed. TCRdb called the 5' RACE reads again in MiXCR, with one record for every CDR3 protein. The sample contains about 60,000 distinct CDR3 sequences, just under 15% of which appear only once. The receptor was isolated from an adult who was a healthcare worker with PCR-confirmed SARS-CoV-2 infection or an uninfected control (not recorded which). Specimen: whole blood, collected at baseline.

CDR3 in DNA: TGTGCCAGCAGCTCGGGACTAGCTGGGACCGGGGAGCTGTTTTTT. Translation gives CASSSGLAGTGELFF. The chain is built from TRBV11-2 and TRBJ2-2, with 9 bases identical to TRBD2. The CDR3 covers 15 residues. Trimming took 4 bases from V and 5 from J; bases not matched to a gene: 5. Germline CDR1 reads SGHAT; CDR2 reads FQNNGV.